A selection of T cell receptor beta chains follows, all from one sample in a study of blood T cells in healthy people across ages. Each CDR3 protein is one row after TCRdb ran MiXCR on the 5' RACE reads. The sample yields 550,000 to 650,000 distinct CDR3 sequences, approximately 30% seen once. Sequenced input: blood. The source of these receptors is a woman older than 75 in good health. The CDR3 runs from the conserved cysteine through the conserved F or W. D genes are given only for firm matches. Only part of the rows carry a size: once, few, many, or a class if the clone is expanded.

clone_size j_call v_call d_call cdr3_nt cdr3_aa
. TRBJ2-3 TRBV24-1 TRBD2 TGTGCCGCCAGTGACCCTTTTAGCGGGGGTACAGGCACAGATACGCAGTATTTT CAASDPFSGGTGTDTQYF
many TRBJ2-3 TRBV12-5 TRBD1 TGTGCTAGTGGTTTGCAGACAGGGGTCAGCACAGATACGCAGTATTTT CASGLQTGVSTDTQYF
many TRBJ2-7 TRBV4-3 . TGCGCCAGCAGCCCCGAGGAGGGGTCCTACGAGCAGTACTTC CASSPEEGSYEQYF
once TRBJ1-5 TRBV7-2 . TGTGCCAGCAGTTTAGTGTCAGGAGTCACCCATCAGCCCCAGCATTTT CASSLVSGVTHQPQHF
few TRBJ1-1 TRBV6-5 . TGTGCCAGCAGTGGGGACATTCGAGTAATAGCTTTCTTT CASSGDIRVIAFF
. TRBJ2-5 TRBV16 . TGTGCCAGCAGCCCCCACAATGAGCGGTACTTC CASSPHNERYF
. TRBJ2-2 TRBV29-1 TRBD1 TGCAGCGCAACAGGGGACGCCGGGGAGCTGTTTTTT CSATGDAGELFF
many TRBJ2-7 TRBV7-6 . TGTGCCAGCAGCTTAGCGTTCGGAGTTACCTACGAGCAGTACTTC CASSLAFGVTYEQYF
. TRBJ1-1 TRBV6-6 TRBD1 TGTGCCAGCAGACAGACAGGGGGAGCTTCGGACACTGAAGCTTTCTTT CASRQTGGASDTEAFF
. TRBJ1-1 TRBV7-3 . TGTGCCAGCAGCTCGTCTCCAGGGAACACTGAAGCTTTCTTT CASSSSPGNTEAFF
few TRBJ2-2 TRBV2 TRBD2 TGTGCCAGCAGTGAAGCACTAGCGGGGGGGCTTAACACCGGGGAGCTGTTTTTT CASSEALAGGLNTGELFF
. TRBJ2-3 TRBV20-1 TRBD2 TGCAGTGCTAGAGATCTAGCGGGGGGCACAGATACGCAGTATTTT CSARDLAGGTDTQYF
many TRBJ1-1 TRBV10-3 . TGTGCCATCAGTGACAAGGGTGGCACTGAAGCTTTCTTT CAISDKGGTEAFF
. TRBJ2-3 TRBV7-9 . TGTGCCAGCAGCTTTGGATGGGGGGACACAGATACGCAGTATTTT CASSFGWGDTDTQYF
. TRBJ2-1 TRBV12-5 . TGTGCTAGTGGTTTGTTGTCATATTCTGACAATGAGCAGTTCTTC CASGLLSYSDNEQFF
. TRBJ2-1 TRBV11-2 TRBD2 TGTGCCAGCAGCCAGCTTGTGACTAGCTTTGTCTGGGTTGAGCAGTTCTTC CASSQLVTSFVWVEQFF
many TRBJ1-6 TRBV4-3 . TGCGCCAGCACCCCAGGGGCGTATTCACCCCTCCACTTT CASTPGAYSPLHF
. TRBJ2-3 TRBV9 . TGTGCCAGCAGCGTACAGAGAATTAGCACAGATACGCAGTATTTT CASSVQRISTDTQYF
. TRBJ1-3 TRBV10-3 TRBD1 TGTGCCATCAGTGGATCAGGGGGCTACGGAAACACCATATATTTT CAISGSGGYGNTIYF
many TRBJ1-4 TRBV7-9 . TGTGCCAGCAGCGATGATGAAAAACTGTTTTTT CASSDDEKLFF
few TRBJ1-1 TRBV27 . TGTGCCAGCAGTTTGAGATATTCCGATGAAGCTTTCTTT CASSLRYSDEAFF
few TRBJ2-7 TRBV3-1 TRBD1 TGTGCCAGCGGCCACAGGGGAGAGCGCGAGCAGTACTTC CASGHRGEREQYF
many TRBJ1-1 TRBV3-1 . TGTGCCAGCAGCCATGGCCTCGAAGGAACTGAAGCTTTCTTT CASSHGLEGTEAFF
. TRBJ2-1 TRBV5-1 . TGCGCCAGCAGCTTGGGGCCTAGCTCCAATGAGCAGTTCTTC CASSLGPSSNEQFF
many TRBJ1-2 TRBV6-6 TRBD1 TGTGCCAGCAGTTACTCGAAGACAGGGAATGGCTACACCTTC CASSYSKTGNGYTF
many TRBJ2-7 TRBV11-2 . TGTGCCAGCAGCTCCTTTCCGGAAGGGATGGGAGACGAGCAGTACTTC CASSSFPEGMGDEQYF
many TRBJ2-3 TRBV7-2 . TGTGCCAGCAGCTTAGACACTAGAGGGATATATACGCAGTATTTT CASSLDTRGIYTQYF
many TRBJ2-6 TRBV6-1 . TGTGCCAGCAGTAGAATAAAGTCTGGGGCCAACGTCCTGACTTTC CASSRIKSGANVLTF
few TRBJ1-5 TRBV7-9 TRBD1 TGTGCCAGCAGCGGGGGGGGGACAGAGAGGCAGCATTTT CASSGGGTERQHF
many TRBJ1-1 TRBV12-3/TRBV12-4 TRBD1 TGTGCCAGCAGGGGGACAGGGAGGGACACTGAAGCTTTCTTT CASRGTGRDTEAFF
. TRBJ1-3 TRBV7-6 . TGTGCCAGCAGCTTAGGGGGGACTCCTGGAAACACCATATATTTT CASSLGGTPGNTIYF
many TRBJ2-7 TRBV15 . TGTGCCACCAGCAGAGATGATTCTCGGGAGCAGTACTTC CATSRDDSREQYF
many TRBJ2-7 TRBV20-1 . TGCAGTGCTAGAGAGTCTTACGGGGGAGTCTACGAGCAGTACTTC CSARESYGGVYEQYF
. TRBJ2-7 TRBV12-3/TRBV12-4 TRBD2 TGTGCCAGCAGTTTTCGGGGGGAAGGTACCTACGAGCAGTACTTC CASSFRGEGTYEQYF
. TRBJ2-5 TRBV2 TRBD2 TGTGCCAGCATAGGACTAGCGGGGGTAGGTGAGCAGTACTTC CASIGLAGVGEQYF
. TRBJ2-5 TRBV5-1 . TGCGCCAGCAGCTCGACCCTCACGGCCCAAGAGACCCAGTACTTC CASSSTLTAQETQYF
many TRBJ2-7 TRBV3-1 . TGTGCCAGCAGCCAAACCCACGAGCAGTACTTC CASSQTHEQYF
. TRBJ1-1 TRBV30 . TGTGCCTTCGACCAAGGGAGGATGAACACTGAAGCTTTCTTT CAFDQGRMNTEAFF
many TRBJ2-7 TRBV5-1 TRBD2 TGCGCCAGCAGCCTTACTTTGGGGGGGACCAACGAGCAGTACTTC CASSLTLGGTNEQYF
few TRBJ1-5 TRBV9 . TGTGCCAGCAGCGTTCGGGACACGGGCAATCAGCCCCAGCATTTT CASSVRDTGNQPQHF
. TRBJ1-1 TRBV20-1 . TGCAGTGCTAGGATATTAGTGGATTCAACCGGGGAAGCTTTCTTT CSARILVDSTGEAFF
many TRBJ2-7 TRBV6-5 . TGTGCCAGCAGTTACAAGGGAGCCTACGAGCAGTACTTC CASSYKGAYEQYF
many TRBJ1-5 TRBV20-1 . TGCAGTGCTCCCAGATCCCAGGGAGGCAATCAGCCCCAGCATTTT CSAPRSQGGNQPQHF
many TRBJ2-1 TRBV20-1 TRBD2 TGCAGTGCTAGGACTAGCGGGGGGGCGCCGGACAATGAGCAGTTCTTC CSARTSGGAPDNEQFF
many TRBJ2-1 TRBV12-3/TRBV12-4 . TGTGCCAGCAGTTTTGAGGTTTGGGATGAGCAGTTCTTC CASSFEVWDEQFF
many TRBJ2-1 TRBV9 . TGTGCCAGCAGCGTAGAACCTAGCTCCTACAATGAGCAGTTCTTC CASSVEPSSYNEQFF